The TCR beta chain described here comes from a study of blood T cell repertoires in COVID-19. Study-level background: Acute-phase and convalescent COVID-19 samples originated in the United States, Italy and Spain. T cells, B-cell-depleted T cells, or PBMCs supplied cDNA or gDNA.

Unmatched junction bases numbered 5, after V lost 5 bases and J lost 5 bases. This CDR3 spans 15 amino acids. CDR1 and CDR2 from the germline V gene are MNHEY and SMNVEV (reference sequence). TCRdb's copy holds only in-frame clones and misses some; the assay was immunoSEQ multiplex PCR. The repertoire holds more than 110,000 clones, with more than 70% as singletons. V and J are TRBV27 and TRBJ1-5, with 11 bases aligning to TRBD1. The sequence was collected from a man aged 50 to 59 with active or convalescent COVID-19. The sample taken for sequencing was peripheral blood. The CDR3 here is CASSTGTGGDQPQHF. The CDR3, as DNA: TGTGCCAGCAGTACCGGGACAGGGGGGGATCAGCCCCAGCATTTT.